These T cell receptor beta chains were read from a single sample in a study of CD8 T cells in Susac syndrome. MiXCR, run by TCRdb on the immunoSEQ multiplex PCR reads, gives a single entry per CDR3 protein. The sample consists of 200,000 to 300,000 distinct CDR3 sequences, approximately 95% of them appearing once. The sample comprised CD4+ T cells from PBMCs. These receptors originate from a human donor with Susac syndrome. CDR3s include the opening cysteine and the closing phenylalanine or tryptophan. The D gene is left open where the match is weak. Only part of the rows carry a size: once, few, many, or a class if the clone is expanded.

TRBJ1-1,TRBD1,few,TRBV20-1,TGCAGTGCTAGGGGACAGACGAACACTGAAGCTTTCTTT,CSARGQTNTEAFF
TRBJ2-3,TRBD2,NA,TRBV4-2,TGTGCCAGCAGCCGCCTAGCGGTACTCACAGATACGCAGTATTTT,CASSRLAVLTDTQYF
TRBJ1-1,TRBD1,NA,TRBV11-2,TGTGCCAGCAGCCCATGGGACAGAGGGAACACTGAAGCTTTCTTT,CASSPWDRGNTEAFF
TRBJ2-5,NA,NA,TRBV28,TGTGCCAGCAGCCAGGGGATCGAGACCCAGTACTTC,CASSQGIETQYF
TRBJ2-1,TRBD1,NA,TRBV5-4,TGTGCCAGCAGCTTGGGGGGTGCAGGGGGCAGGTTCTTC,CASSLGGAGGRFF
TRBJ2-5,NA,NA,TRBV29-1,TGCAGCGTTGATCCCCTACAAGAGACCCAGTACTTC,CSVDPLQETQYF
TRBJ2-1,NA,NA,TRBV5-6,TGTGCCAGCAGCTTCCGAGACCACAATGAGCAGTTCTTC,CASSFRDHNEQFF
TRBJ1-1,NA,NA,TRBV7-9,TGTGCCACCGAAGTAAACACTGAAGCTTTCTTT,CATEVNTEAFF
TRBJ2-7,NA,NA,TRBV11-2,TGTGCCAGCAGCTATCTAGCGAATTTTTACGAGCAGTACTTC,CASSYLANFYEQYF
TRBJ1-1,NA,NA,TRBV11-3,TGTGCCAGCAGCCCAAGGGCCAAGGGTGAAGCTTTCTTT,CASSPRAKGEAFF
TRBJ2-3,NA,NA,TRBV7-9,TGTGCCAGCAGCTACGCCGGCTCGGGAGATACGCAGTATTTT,CASSYAGSGDTQYF
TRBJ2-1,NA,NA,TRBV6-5,TGTGCCAGCAGTTACGACGCTTACAATGAGCAGTTCTTC,CASSYDAYNEQFF
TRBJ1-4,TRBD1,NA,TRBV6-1,TGTGCCAGCAGGCCAAGCCCCGAAGGGACAGGAAAACTGTTTTTT,CASRPSPEGTGKLFF
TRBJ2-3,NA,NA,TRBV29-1,TGCAGCGTTGAAATCTTCGCGGGTAGAGGCCATTACACAGATACGCAGTATTTT,CSVEIFAGRGHYTDTQYF
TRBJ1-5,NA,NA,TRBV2,TGTGCCAGCAGGAGGGAAGAACCCCAGCATTTT,CASRREEPQHF
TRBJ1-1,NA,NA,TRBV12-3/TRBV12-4,TGTGCCAGCAGTTTACCCCGGGGGTGGGCTTTCTTT,CASSLPRGWAFF
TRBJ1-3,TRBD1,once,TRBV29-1,TGCAGCGTTGATCCGGGACAGGGGGACACCATATATTTT,CSVDPGQGDTIYF
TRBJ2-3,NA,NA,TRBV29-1,TGCAGCGTTGAGGGCTGGAGCACAGATACGCAGTATTTT,CSVEGWSTDTQYF
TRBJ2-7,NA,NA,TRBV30,TGTGCCTGGATCAGGAGGACCTTGGGCTACGAGCAGTACTTC,CAWIRRTLGYEQYF
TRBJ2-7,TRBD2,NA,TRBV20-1,TGCAGTGCTAGATCAGCGGGAGACTACGAGCAGTACTTC,CSARSAGDYEQYF
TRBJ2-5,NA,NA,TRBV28,TGTGCCACCCTAGGGGAGACCCAGTACTTC,CATLGETQYF
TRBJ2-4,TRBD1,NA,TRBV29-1,TGCAGCACCCGACAGGGGCAAAACATTCAGTACTTC,CSTRQGQNIQYF
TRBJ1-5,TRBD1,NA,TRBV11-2,TGTGCCAGCAGCCAAGGAGGGACAGTAAATCAGCCCCAGCATTTT,CASSQGGTVNQPQHF
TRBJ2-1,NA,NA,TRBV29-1,TGCAGCGCCCTGTTCTCCTACAATGAGCAGTTCTTC,CSALFSYNEQFF
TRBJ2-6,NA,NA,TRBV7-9,TGTGCCAGCAGCCGTCAGGAGTCTGGGGCCAACGTCCTGACTTTC,CASSRQESGANVLTF
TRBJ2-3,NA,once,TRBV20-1,TGCAGTTCGAGGGGCGGGAGCACAGATACGCAGTATTTT,CSSRGGSTDTQYF
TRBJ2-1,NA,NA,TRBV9,TGTGCCAGCAGCGCCCAGACTCCGCTCACCTACAATGAGCAGTTCTTC,CASSAQTPLTYNEQFF
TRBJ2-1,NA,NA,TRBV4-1,TGCGCCAGCAGCCAACGGATTGGACAGGAGGGCAATGAGCAGTTCTTC,CASSQRIGQEGNEQFF
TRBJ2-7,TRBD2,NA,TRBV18,TGTGCCAGCTCACCACTGGGACTAGACTACGAGCAGTACTTC,CASSPLGLDYEQYF
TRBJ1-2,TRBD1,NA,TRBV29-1,TGCAGCGTTGAAGTTGACAGGGTCAACTATGGCTACACCTTC,CSVEVDRVNYGYTF
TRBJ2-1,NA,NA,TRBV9,TGTGCCAGCAGCGTAGGGGTCACGGAGACTCCCCCCTACAATGAGCAGTTCTTC,CASSVGVTETPPYNEQFF
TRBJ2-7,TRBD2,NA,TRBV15,TGTGCCACCAGCAGAGATCCTATAGCGGGCCCCTCCTACGAGCAGTACTTC,CATSRDPIAGPSYEQYF
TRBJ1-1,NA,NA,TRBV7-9,TGTGCCAGCAATACCAGGACTTTGAACACTGAAGCTTTCTTT,CASNTRTLNTEAFF
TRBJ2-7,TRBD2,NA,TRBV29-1,TGCAGCTCTAGGACTAGCGGGGAGTACGAGCAGTACTTC,CSSRTSGEYEQYF
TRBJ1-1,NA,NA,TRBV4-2,TGTGCCAGCAGCCAATGGGGCGGGAACACTGAAGCTTTCTTT,CASSQWGGNTEAFF
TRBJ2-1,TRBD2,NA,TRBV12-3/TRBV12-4,TGTGCCAGCAGTTCCGGGACTAGCGGGCCTTACAATGAGCAGTTCTTC,CASSSGTSGPYNEQFF
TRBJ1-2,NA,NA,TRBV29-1,TGCAGCGTTGAAGGCCGGGGTGCCTATGGCTACACCTTC,CSVEGRGAYGYTF
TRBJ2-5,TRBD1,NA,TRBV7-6,TGTGCCAGCAGCACGACAGGGGCTCAAGAGACCCAGTACTTC,CASSTTGAQETQYF
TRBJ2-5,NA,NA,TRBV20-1,TGCAGCACAAACAGGGAAGAGACCCAGTACTTC,CSTNREETQYF
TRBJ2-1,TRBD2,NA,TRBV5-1,TGCGCCAGCTCCCCCCCAGCGGGAGTCTACAATGAGCAGTTCTTC,CASSPPAGVYNEQFF
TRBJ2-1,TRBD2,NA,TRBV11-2,TGTGCCAGCAGCTCCCGACTAGCGGGGTACAATGAGCAGTTCTTC,CASSSRLAGYNEQFF
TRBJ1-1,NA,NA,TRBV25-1,TGTGCCAGCAGTGTCCCGGACAGAGACACTGAAGCTTTCTTT,CASSVPDRDTEAFF
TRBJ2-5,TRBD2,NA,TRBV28,TGTGCCAGCAGTTTCCTAGCGGGAGGCCCGTACCAAGAGACCCAGTACTTC,CASSFLAGGPYQETQYF
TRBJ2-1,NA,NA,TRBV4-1,TGCGCCAGCAGCCAAGTTCTTTCTGAGCAGTTCTTC,CASSQVLSEQFF
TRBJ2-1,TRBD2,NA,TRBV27,TGTGCCAGCAGGGCTTGGGCGGGAGGTGACAATGAGCAGTTCTTC,CASRAWAGGDNEQFF
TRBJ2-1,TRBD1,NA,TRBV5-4,TGTGCCAGTCCTCCCGCGGAACCCTACAGGGGGTTCTTC,CASPPAEPYRGFF
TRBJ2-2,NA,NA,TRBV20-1,TGCAGTGCCAGGGAGGATGGAGTGAACGGGGAGCTGTTTTTT,CSAREDGVNGELFF
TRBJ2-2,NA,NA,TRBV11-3,TGTGCCAGCAGCTCATTTACAGGGAACACCGGGGAGCTGTTTTTT,CASSSFTGNTGELFF
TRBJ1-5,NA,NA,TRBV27,TGTGCCAGCAGTTTATCCGGGTGGGGATGGGTTCAGCCCCAGCATTTT,CASSLSGWGWVQPQHF
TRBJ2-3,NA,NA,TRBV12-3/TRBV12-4,TGTGCCAGCTTCCGAGGCTTCAGCGGTCCCACAGATACGCAGTATTTT,CASFRGFSGPTDTQYF
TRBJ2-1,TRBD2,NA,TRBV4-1,TGCGCCAGCAGCCAACGGACTAGCGGGCCGTACAATGAGCAGTTCTTC,CASSQRTSGPYNEQFF
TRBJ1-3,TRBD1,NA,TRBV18,TGTGCCAGCTCACCGACAGGGGAAACGGGAAACACCATATATTTT,CASSPTGETGNTIYF
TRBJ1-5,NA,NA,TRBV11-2,TGTGCCAGCAGCTTATATCGCGATCAGCCCCAGCATTTT,CASSLYRDQPQHF